This TCR beta chain was sequenced in a study of cytomegalovirus exposure and HLA in healthy donors. Study summary: Earlier sequencing of 200 million or so T cells yielded around 120 million unique TCR beta sequences.

The PCR contained 60 Vbeta and 13 Jbeta primers. Some clones are missing from TCRdb's copy, which holds only in-frame ones; the method was immunoSEQ multiplex PCR. The table includes 120,000 to 150,000 clones, 75% to 80% detected once. The CDR3 has 13 residues. With 1 base removed from V and 14 bases from J, the gap between germline ends came to 16 bases. CDR1 and CDR2 (germline): SEHNR, FQNEAQ (reference sequence). Turning to this clone: The target antigen is unknown.

Overall study findings and caveats: Analysis performed later showed TCR beta chains linked to HLA being more clonally expanded than equally common others. An analysis was carried out later, and it reportedly showed fewer N-insertions in an Asian-associated ancestry cluster than the roughly 670-donor mean. Presence/absence comparisons presumed near-even sequencing depth among donors.

The sequence was collected from a man aged 18-30 years in good health and CMV-seronegative. Input material: PBMCs. The chain links TRBV7-9 to TRBJ2-3, with D maybe TRBD1 (5 bases). The CDR3 DNA reads TGTGCCAGCAGCTTAGAAGGGGCCCGAGGTCCGTATTTT. It translates to CASSLEGARGPYF.